There are many counts of the clone carrying this T cell receptor (beta chain). These data originate in a study of quantifying T cell responses using KT2 cells. On the study more broadly: Reverse transcription used primers in the TCR alpha and beta constant regions. The second PCR ran as a qPCR until a predetermined fluorescence threshold was reached.

The CDR3 is made up of 13 amino acids. Germline values: CDR1 MNHEY, CDR2 SMNVEV (reference sequence). V lost 4 bases and J lost 6, with 9 bases in between. An oligo carrying a UMI was ligated to the cDNA 3' end. First-round PCR used 4 to 5 cycles and beta primers RC1.1 and RC1.2 covering TRBC1 and TRBC2. Using its own MiXCR run on the UMI-ligation and nested PCR reads, TCRdb lists one record per CDR3 protein. The table includes 30,000 or so distinct CDR3 sequences, 7.3% detected once. The source material was PBMCs spiked with cells of the T cell clone KT2. The sequence came from a human donor. The chain combines TRBV27 with TRBJ2-2; D remains unclear. Here the CDR3 DNA reads TGTGCCAGCAGTTATGGGATCGCCGGGGAGCTGTTTTTT. Residues: CASSYGIAGELFF.